This section outlines one T cell receptor (beta chain) sequence together with its context. As yet, its antigen is unknown. These data belong to a study of shared clonotypes between healthy human individuals. Study as a whole: The donor pool was made up of two women and three men aged 18 to 49.

Study-wide results and caveats: An effect of sequencing depth on clonotype sharing among donors was expected.

All donors were healthy HIV-negative adults lacking recent acute infections or vaccinations. In the source study's methods: Junction-only sequences without quality scores were provided by ImmunoSEQ, so filtering was different. Libraries were prepared by immunoSEQ multiplex PCR; TCRdb keeps only in-frame clonotypes and omits some of them. V and J calls and clone size are as listed in that table; D and trimming were resolved from the DNA. The sample holds about 640,000 clones; about three quarters are singletons and the top ten take about 1.8%. The TCR comes from a woman between 25 and 40 years old in good health. Sequenced material: memory CD4+ T cells sorted from blood. As to subset: CD45RA-negative fraction.

CDR3 nucleotide sequence: TGCGCCAGCAGCTTGTATCCGGCTAGCCAAGATACGCAGTATTTT. It encodes CASSLYPASQDTQYF. The chain combines TRBV5-1 with TRBJ2-3; possibly TRBD2 for D (5 bases). CDR1 is SGHRS and CDR2 is YFSETQ in the germline V gene. CDR3 length equals 15 residues. With 1 base removed from V and 5 bases from J, the gap between germline ends came to 14 bases.